The 7 T cell receptor beta chains below come from one sample, sequenced in a study of identical twins. TCRdb called the 5' RACE reads again in MiXCR, with one record for every CDR3 protein. Altogether approximately 630,000 distinct CDR3 sequences are present, under 8.5% being singletons, with the ten largest covering 1.6%. This sample was shared with a second study, whose subject was yellow fever vaccine responses in identical twins.

The sample comprised PBMCs. These receptors were taken from a young woman in good health.

This clonotype was found a few times. V and J are TRBV6-2 or TRBV6-3 and TRBJ2-3, with D maybe TRBD2 (6 bases). The CDR3 consists of 17 residues. V shed 0 bases and J shed 7 bases, with 20 bases lying between them. Germline values: CDR1 MNHEY, CDR2 SVGEGT. The CDR3 here is CASSYSMAGSTLNTQYF. The CDR3 DNA follows: TGTGCCAGCAGTTACTCGATGGCGGGAAGCACGTTGAATACGCAGTATTTT.

This clonotype came up a few times. The chain carries TRBV20-1 and TRBJ2-3; TRBD2 might be the D (5 bases). Trimming shortened V by 5 bases and J by 0 bases, and 15 bases separated the two germline ends. This CDR3 has 15 residues. Germline CDR1 and CDR2: DFQATT and SNEGSKA (reference sequence). The DNA of the CDR3 is TGCAGTGCTCAGACCCCACTAGGCAGCACAGATACGCAGTATTTT. The encoded protein is CSAQTPLGSTDTQYF.

This clonotype was counted at least ten times. The chain employs TRBV5-1 and TRBJ1-1; 7 bases are a match to TRBD1. J lost 4 bases, V lost 0 bases, and 6 bases had no gene match. Germline CDR1 and CDR2: SGHRS and YFSETQ. This CDR3 is built from 15 residues. CDR3 loop: CASSLGPGGSTEAFF. The CDR3, as DNA: TGCGCCAGCAGCTTGGGGCCAGGGGGAAGCACTGAAGCTTTCTTT. The complete variable domain, with remaining parts taken from reference TRBV5-1 and TRBJ1-1, reads KAGVTQTPRYLIKTRGQQVTLSCSPISGHRSVSWYQQTPGQGLQFLFEYFSETQRNKGNFPGRFSGRQFSNSRSEMNVSTLELGDSALYLCASSLGPGGSTEAFFGQGTRLTVV.

The table lists this clonotype with a few counts. The gene calls are TRBV7-2 and TRBJ1-2; no firm D call. Germline V gene data show CDR1 as SGHTA and CDR2 as FQGNSA. There are 13 residues in the CDR3. Trimming cost V 1 base and J 8 bases, with 11 bases left between them. The CDR3 DNA reads TGTGCCAGCAGCTTAGGTGGCATTAGGGGCTACACCTTC. It encodes CASSLGGIRGYTF. Full variable domain (outside the CDR3, taken from reference TRBV7-2 and TRBJ1-2): GAGVSQSPSNKVTEKGKDVELRCDPISGHTALYWYRQSLGQGLEFLIYFQGNSAPDKSGLPSDRFSAERTGGSVSTLTIQRTQQEDSAVYLCASSLGGIRGYTFGSGTRLTVV.

The gene calls are TRBV20-1 and TRBJ2-7; D ambiguous. The germline V gene has CDR1 DFQATT and CDR2 SNEGSKA (reference sequence). The V end lost 6 bases, the J end lost 2 bases, and 14 bases lay between the germline ends. CDR3 length: 13 residues. CDR3 nucleotides: TGCAGTGCAACCAGGCCCAACGCCTACGAGCAGTACTTC. It is translated as CSATRPNAYEQYF.

The rearrangement links TRBV20-1 to TRBJ2-1; TRBD1 is a possible D gene (6 bases). Germline CDR1 and CDR2: DFQATT and SNEGSKA (reference sequence). The CDR3 runs to 11 residues. Trimming took off 5 bases at V and 6 bases at J, with 8 bases between the two ends. The CDR3 coding sequence is TGCAGTGCTCAGGGGACCAATGAGCAGTTCTTC. Encoded protein: CSAQGTNEQFF.

This clonotype was seen repeatedly, ten times or more. The chain employs TRBV3-1 and TRBJ2-3, with 12 bases lining up with TRBD2. J gave up 4 bases and V 4 bases, and 6 bases lay outside the gene matches. This CDR3 is 16 amino acids long. CDR1 and CDR2 (germline): LGHDT, YNNKEL (reference sequence). This chain's CDR3 is CASSLRLAGAADTQYF. The CDR3 nucleotides are TGTGCCAGCAGCCTTCGACTAGCGGGGGCCGCAGATACGCAGTATTTT.